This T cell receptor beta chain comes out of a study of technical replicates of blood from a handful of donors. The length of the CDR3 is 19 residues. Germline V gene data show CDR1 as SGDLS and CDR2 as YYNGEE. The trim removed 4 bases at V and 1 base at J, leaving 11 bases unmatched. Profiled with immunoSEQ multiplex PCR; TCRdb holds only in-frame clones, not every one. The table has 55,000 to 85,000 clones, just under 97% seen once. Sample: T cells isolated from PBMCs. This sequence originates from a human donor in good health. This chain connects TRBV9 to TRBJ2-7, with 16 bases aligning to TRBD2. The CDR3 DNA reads TGTGCCAGCAGCCCTAGGTCGGGACTAGCGGGAGGGCCATCCTACGAGCAGTACTTC. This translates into CASSPRSGLAGGPSYEQYF.